Presented here are 28 T cell receptor beta chains from one specimen sequenced in a study of CD8+ T cells in alopecia areata. Treatment described: oral pan-JAK inhibitor, 5-10 mg twice daily. TCR sequencing used cDNA made by reverse transcription of extracted RNA. This table comes from immunoSEQ multiplex PCR, and its TCRdb copy is limited to in-frame clones, with some not included. The sample consists of some 190,000 clones, around three fifths of them appearing once. The starting material was CD4+ T cells sorted from blood, obtained between weeks 49 and 50, from a patient treated with tofacitinib. The receptors derive from a human donor with alopecia areata.

This chain joins TRBV30 and TRBJ1-3; no definite D call. Trimming pared 2 bases from V and 7 bases from J, leaving 9 bases between. The CDR3 runs to 12 residues. Looked up from germline, CDR1 is GTSNPN and CDR2 is SVGIG (reference sequence). CDR3 in amino acids: CAWSKGSNTIYF. CDR3 DNA sequence: TGTGCCTGGAGTAAAGGGTCTAACACCATATATTTT. Supplemented by reference TRBV30 and TRBJ1-3, the full variable domain reads SQTIHQWPATLVQPVGSPLSLECTVEGTSNPNLYWYRQAAGRGLQLLFYSVGIGQISSEVPQNLSASRPQDRQFILSSKKLLLSDSGFYLCAWSKGSNTIYFGEGSWLTVV.

This clone was observed a handful of times. This sequence joins TRBV7-2 and TRBJ1-5, with 8 bases lining up with TRBD1. Germline values: CDR1 SGHTA, CDR2 FQGNSA. The V gene end was trimmed by 4 bases and the J gene end by 4 bases; junction bases not matched to a gene: 3. This CDR3 region has 14 residues. CDR3 in amino acids: CASSWTGLNQPQHF. In DNA, the CDR3 is TGTGCCAGCAGCTGGACAGGGTTAAATCAGCCCCAGCATTTT. Based on the CDR3 plus reference TRBV7-2 and TRBJ1-5, the full variable domain is GAGVSQSPSNKVTEKGKDVELRCDPISGHTALYWYRQSLGQGLEFLIYFQGNSAPDKSGLPSDRFSAERTGGSVSTLTIQRTQQEDSAVYLCASSWTGLNQPQHFGDGTRLSIL.

This CDR3 is CAWTLAGVTDTQYF. In DNA form, the CDR3 reads TGTGCCTGGACCCTCGCGGGGGTCACAGATACGCAGTATTTT. J is TRBJ2-3 and V is TRBV30; 7 bases match TRBD2. The CDR3 runs to 14 residues. Germline lookup yields CDR1 GTSNPN and CDR2 SVGIG (reference sequence). The V segment lost 4 bases and the J segment 2 bases; nucleotides outside the gene matches: 6.

This chain uses TRBV29-1 with TRBJ1-1, with D maybe TRBD1 (6 bases). The V gene's germline CDR1 is SQVTM and CDR2 ANQGSEA. V shed 4 bases and J shed 5 bases, with 20 bases lying between them. The CDR3 consists of 15 residues. CDR3 amino acids: CSVGVPGALGTEAFF. The CDR3 nucleotides are TGCAGCGTTGGGGTTCCAGGGGCCCTAGGGACTGAAGCTTTCTTT.

This clone was recorded a few times. V is TRBV10-3 and J is TRBJ1-1; the match to TRBD1 covers 7 bases. After removal of 6 bases from V and 7 bases from J, the junction contained 5 bases not matched to a gene. There are 12 residues in the CDR3. Germline CDR1 is ENHRY and CDR2 is SYGVKD. CDR3 loop: CAIRGTELEAFF. The CDR3 DNA sequence: TGTGCCATCAGAGGGACAGAGCTTGAAGCTTTCTTT.

The V call is TRBV10-3, the J call TRBJ2-7; D not resolved. Per the germline V gene, CDR1 is ENHRY and CDR2 is SYGVKD. The CDR3 runs 13 residues. V was shortened by 7 bases and J by 5 bases, with 15 bases between the two germline ends. The CDR3 nucleotides read TGTGCCATCACCACCCGCGCTGACCACGAGCAGTACTTC. Translation gives CAITTRADHEQYF.

The chain joins TRBV7-6 to TRBJ2-1, with 7 bases matching TRBD1. The CDR3 contains 15 residues. J gave up 4 bases and V 5 bases, and 8 bases lay outside the gene matches. Germline-derived CDR1 and CDR2 are SGHVS and FNYEAQ. CDR3 in DNA: TGTGCCAGCAGCCCATCGGGACAGAATTACAATGAGCAGTTCTTC. It codes for CASSPSGQNYNEQFF.

This sequence joins TRBV29-1 and TRBJ1-1; possible D gene TRBD1, 5 bases. CDR3 length: 14 amino acids. CDR1 and CDR2 (germline): SQVTM, ANQGSEA. V was pared by 6 bases and J by 3 bases, with 17 bases between. CDR3 loop: CSVTGRLGDTEAFF. Written as DNA, the CDR3 is TGCAGCGTCACGGGACGGCTAGGGGACACTGAAGCTTTCTTT.

This clone was found a few times. The chain joins TRBV14 to TRBJ1-2; no reliable D call. Per germline, CDR1 SGHDN and CDR2 FVKESK. V lost 1 base and J 2 bases, leaving 11 bases between the germline ends. This CDR3 is built from 15 residues. CDR3 DNA: TGTGCCAGCAGCCAAGTGGAGGGTTGGAACTATGGCTACACCTTC. This encodes CASSQVEGWNYGYTF.

The chain is built from TRBV29-1 and TRBJ2-3; 9 bases fit TRBD2. With V trimmed by 7 bases and J by 0 bases, 11 bases remained unmatched. CDR3 length equals 16 residues. Germline CDR1 reads SQVTM; CDR2 reads ANQGSEA. The CDR3 loop is CSGRKTSGTSTDTQYF. The DNA of the CDR3 is TGCAGCGGACGTAAGACTAGCGGAACTAGCACAGATACGCAGTATTTT.

The chain recombines TRBV7-2 with TRBJ2-4, with D perhaps matching TRBD1 or TRBD2 (6 bases each). Germline V gene lookup returns CDR1 SGHTA and CDR2 FQGNSA. The V end lost 3 bases, the J end lost 5 bases, and 14 bases lay between the germline ends. The length of the CDR3 is 15 residues. The CDR3 DNA reads as TGTGCCAGCAGCTTCAAACGGGGGCCGGAAAACATTCAGTACTTC. Encoded protein: CASSFKRGPENIQYF.

The gene calls are TRBV4-3 and TRBJ2-1, with a possible D match to TRBD2 (6 bases). Germline lookup yields CDR1 LGHNA and CDR2 YSLEER. CDR3 length equals 14 residues. V lost 3 bases, J lost 8 bases, and 14 bases lay in between. The CDR3 DNA reads as TGCGCCAGCAGCCAGGAGGGAAGGGGTCATGAGCAGTTCTTC. This sequence encodes CASSQEGRGHEQFF.

The CDR3 protein is CASRRSTGGTEAFF. CDR3 nucleotide sequence: TGTGCCAGCAGAAGATCAACAGGGGGCACTGAAGCTTTCTTT. The V call is TRBV5-6, the J call TRBJ1-1, with 8 bases that match TRBD1. Looked up from germline, CDR1 is SGHDT and CDR2 is YYEEEE. The trim removed 5 bases at V and 4 bases at J, leaving 7 bases unmatched. CDR3 length: 14 residues.

The genes are TRBV6-1 and TRBJ2-3; possible D gene TRBD1, 5 bases. The germline V and J ends were trimmed by 6 bases and 4 bases, with 14 bases remaining between them. The CDR3 runs 14 residues. Per the germline V gene, CDR1 is MNHNS and CDR2 is SASEGT. This chain's CDR3 is CASSDRIGADTQYF. For the CDR3, the DNA is TGTGCCAGCAGCGACAGAATAGGAGCAGATACGCAGTATTTT.

This clone occurred many times. V is TRBV18 and J is TRBJ2-5; TRBD2 agrees at 8 bases. J lost 5 bases, V lost 8 bases, and 7 bases had no gene match. The germline gives CDR1 KGHSH, CDR2 LQKENI. This CDR3 region has 13 residues. CDR3 sequence: CASTSGGKETQYF. CDR3 bases: TGTGCCAGCACCTCGGGAGGGAAGGAGACCCAGTACTTC.

The rearrangement uses TRBV6-6 and TRBJ2-2; tentative D call: TRBD1 (6 bases). CDR3 length: 13 amino acids. V was clipped by 11 bases and J by 1 base, with 11 bases between them. Germline CDR1 MNHNY, CDR2 SVGAGI (reference sequence). The DNA of the CDR3 is TGTGCCGGAGGACAGAAGAACACCGGGGAGCTGTTTTTT. Amino acid sequence: CAGGQKNTGELFF.

The chain combines TRBV4-3 with TRBJ2-5; TRBD2 matches at 13 bases. This CDR3 has 16 amino acids. The ends lost 2 bases at V and 4 bases at J; junction bases unmatched: 4. Germline lookup yields CDR1 LGHNA and CDR2 YSLEER. The CDR3 protein is CASSQTGTSGTETQYF. As DNA, the CDR3 is TGCGCCAGCAGCCAAACCGGGACTAGCGGGACAGAGACCCAGTACTTC.

The CDR3: CASRIGASGADTQYF. CDR3 DNA: TGTGCCAGCAGGATCGGGGCTAGCGGAGCAGATACGCAGTATTTT. The chain has TRBV2 and TRBJ2-3; 7 nucleotides match TRBD2. The CDR3 is 15 residues long. The ends lost 6 bases at V and 4 bases at J; junction bases unmatched: 10. CDR1 and CDR2 (germline): SNHLY, FYNNEI.

The CDR3 bases are TGCGCCAGCAGCGCCTACCGGGGCCTCGAGGGTTCACCCCTCCACTTT. Translated: CASSAYRGLEGSPLHF. This chain uses TRBV5-1 with TRBJ1-6, with a tentative D call TRBD1 (5 bases). The germline V gene has CDR1 SGHRS and CDR2 YFSETQ. Trimming left V 4 bases short and J 9 bases short, with 20 bases between. This CDR3 spans 16 amino acids.

The V gene is TRBV29-1, the J gene TRBJ2-3; no clear D gene. Trimming shortened V by 7 bases and J by 2 bases, and 4 bases separated the two germline ends. Germline CDR1 reads SQVTM; CDR2 reads ANQGSEA. CDR3 size: 10 residues. CDR3 nucleotides: TGCAGCGCGTACACAGATACGCAGTATTTT. Translating gives CSAYTDTQYF.

The chain has TRBV30 and TRBJ1-2, with TRBD1 as a possible D gene (6 bases). The V gene lost 7 bases and the J gene lost 5 bases, with 14 bases spanning the gap. CDR3 length: 12 residues. Germline values: CDR1 GTSNPN, CDR2 SVGIG (reference sequence). Here the CDR3 DNA reads TGTGCCTCCTTCACAGGGACGTATGGCTACACCTTC. This translates into CASFTGTYGYTF.

The chain joins TRBV7-2 to TRBJ2-3, with 10 bases lining up with TRBD2. Per the germline V gene, CDR1 is SGHTA and CDR2 is FQGNSA. This CDR3 contains 15 residues. V dropped 5 bases and J dropped 7; count of bases not matched to a gene: 9. As DNA, the CDR3 is TGTGCCAGCAGCGACCAATCTAGCGGGGGAAATACGCAGTATTTT. Protein sequence: CASSDQSSGGNTQYF.

J is TRBJ2-6 and V is TRBV25-1, with unresolved D. CDR1 and CDR2 from the germline V gene are MGHDK and SYGVNS. CDR3 size: 16 residues. V lost 5 bases to trimming and J lost 0 bases, with 11 bases between them. Written as DNA, the CDR3 is TGTGCCAGCAGTAGACCCGTTGGCTCTGGGGCCAACGTCCTGACTTTC. It translates to CASSRPVGSGANVLTF.

The J gene is TRBJ2-3, the V gene TRBV7-2, with 10 bases identical to TRBD2. Germline CDR1 SGHTA, CDR2 FQGNSA. V lost 6 bases, J lost 5 bases, and 8 bases stayed unmatched. This CDR3 is 15 amino acids long. The CDR3 is CASRSLAGVGDTQYF. DNA for the CDR3: TGTGCCAGCAGGTCCCTAGCGGGGGTGGGAGATACGCAGTATTTT. Using reference TRBV7-2 and TRBJ2-3 for the parts outside the CDR3, the full variable domain is GAGVSQSPSNKVTEKGKDVELRCDPISGHTALYWYRQSLGQGLEFLIYFQGNSAPDKSGLPSDRFSAERTGGSVSTLTIQRTQQEDSAVYLCASRSLAGVGDTQYFGPGTRLTVL.

This clone was observed a few times. V gene TRBV29-1 combines with J gene TRBJ2-5; 12 nucleotides line up with TRBD1. Germline V CDR1 and CDR2: SQVTM, ANQGSEA. Trimming at V came to 5 bases and at J to 5 bases, leaving 12 bases not matched to a gene. The length of the CDR3 is 16 residues. The CDR3 spells CSVHNAGTGGRETQYF. The CDR3 nucleotides read TGCAGCGTTCATAATGCGGGGACAGGGGGCCGGGAGACCCAGTACTTC.

This rearrangement joins TRBV29-1 to TRBJ2-1; D call uncertain. Looked up from germline, CDR1 is SQVTM and CDR2 is ANQGSEA. CDR3 length: 12 amino acids. V was pared by 3 bases and J by 2 bases, with 5 bases between. The DNA of the CDR3 is TGCAGCGTTGACAGGACCTACAATGAGCAGTTCTTC. This codes for CSVDRTYNEQFF.

This clone was observed once. Here the CDR3 DNA reads TGCAGCTCCTCGACAGGGGTTTCAGATACGCAGTATTTT. Translation gives CSSSTGVSDTQYF. V and J are TRBV29-1 and TRBJ2-3; TRBD1 agrees at 8 bases. V gave up 8 bases and J gave up 4 bases; unmatched junction bases: 8. The germline gives CDR1 SQVTM, CDR2 ANQGSEA. The CDR3 length is 13 residues.

CDR3 nucleotides: TGCGCCAGCAGCCAAGAACAGCGGCTCAGCTCCTACAATGAGCAGTTCTTC. Its protein product is CASSQEQRLSSYNEQFF. The chain uses TRBV4-3 and TRBJ2-1; a weak D match, TRBD2 (5 bases). From germline, CDR1 is LGHNA and CDR2 YSLEER. The CDR3 consists of 17 residues. V was shortened by 0 bases and J by 0 bases, with 12 bases between the two germline ends.